A single sample gave rise to the 20 T cell receptor beta chains below, sequenced in a study of cytomegalovirus exposure and HLA in healthy donors. Primers for the PCR totalled 60 Vbeta and 13 Jbeta. Method: immunoSEQ multiplex PCR; TCRdb's copy keeps in-frame clones and lacks some. The table has approximately 150,000 clones, about 75% seen once. The sequenced sample consisted of PBMCs. The receptor set was obtained from a man younger than 30 in good health and CMV-seropositive.

The genes are TRBV6-1 and TRBJ1-2; 8 bases align to TRBD1. Germline lookup yields CDR1 MNHNS and CDR2 SASEGT. This CDR3 spans 15 amino acids. The V gene end was trimmed by 2 bases and the J gene end by 1 base; junction bases not matched to a gene: 3. This CDR3 is CASSEKQGVNYGYTF. The CDR3 region has the DNA TGTGCCAGCAGTGAAAAACAGGGGGTTAACTATGGCTACACCTTC.

The genes are TRBV9 and TRBJ2-3, with 8 positions matching TRBD2. The germline CDR1 and CDR2 sequences are SGDLS and YYNGEE. This CDR3 is 16 amino acids long. The J segment lost 3 bases and the V segment lost 1 base, leaving 7 bases of the junction unmatched. CDR3: CASSVHLGGVTDTQYF. CDR3 nucleotides: TGTGCCAGCAGCGTACACCTCGGGGGGGTAACAGATACGCAGTATTTT.

This clone was counted a few times. The junction departs from the called germline gene at one end, perhaps through a read error. The V and J genes are TRBV7-9 and TRBJ1-2; D is possibly TRBD1 (5 bases). The length of the CDR3 is 12 residues. Germline CDR1 SEHNR, CDR2 FQNEAQ (reference sequence). The CDR3 protein is CSSSFTGHGYTF. The DNA of the CDR3 is TGTTCCAGCAGCTTTACAGGTCATGGCTACACCTTC.

DNA for the CDR3: TGCGCCAGCAGCCAAGAAACAGGGCCTCGCGGCTACACCTTC. Its translation is CASSQETGPRGYTF. The V call is TRBV4-1, the J call TRBJ1-2, with TRBD1 as a possible D gene (6 bases). With 0 bases removed from V and 8 bases from J, the gap between germline ends came to 13 bases. Germline V CDR1 and CDR2: MGHRA, YSYEKL. The CDR3 runs to 14 residues.

The CDR3, as DNA: TGTGCCAGCAGCTTAGCCTCTCAGATGAACACTGAAGCTTTCTTT. This translates into CASSLASQMNTEAFF. The gene calls are TRBV7-9 and TRBJ1-1; D uncertain. V dropped 0 bases and J dropped 0 bases, with 8 bases sitting between them. The CDR3 loop spans 15 amino acids. From germline, CDR1 is SEHNR and CDR2 FQNEAQ (reference sequence).

The V and J genes are TRBV28 and TRBJ1-5; D ambiguous. The V gene lost 6 bases and the J gene lost 3 bases, with 18 bases spanning the gap. This CDR3 comprises 16 residues. Germline values: CDR1 MDHEN, CDR2 SYDVKM. The DNA of the CDR3 is TGTGCCAGCAGCCGAGTATTTTTATCCGACAATCAGCCCCAGCATTTT. Translating it yields CASSRVFLSDNQPQHF.

The V and J genes are TRBV2 and TRBJ2-5, with 8 bases aligning to TRBD2. The V gene's germline CDR1 is SNHLY and CDR2 FYNNEI. This CDR3 comprises 16 residues. Trimming at V came to 7 bases and at J to 1 base, leaving 11 bases not matched to a gene. The CDR3 here is CASTSKLADAQETQYF. Here the CDR3 DNA reads TGTGCCAGCACTTCAAAACTAGCGGACGCCCAAGAGACCCAGTACTTC.

The V and J genes are TRBV6-5 and TRBJ1-1; 8 nucleotides agree with TRBD1. CDR1 and CDR2 (germline): MNHEY, SVGAGI. With 2 bases clipped from V and 1 base from J, the junction kept 3 bases outside the gene matches. This CDR3 region has 15 residues. CDR3 amino acids: CASSYRTGWNTEAFF. Written as DNA, the CDR3 is TGTGCCAGCAGTTACCGGACAGGGTGGAACACTGAAGCTTTCTTT.

The chain carries TRBV5-4 and TRBJ1-6, with unresolved D. V dropped 2 bases and J dropped 12 bases, with 18 bases sitting between them. The CDR3 length is 15 residues. Germline V lookup: CDR1 SGHNT, CDR2 YYREEE (reference sequence). The CDR3 nucleotides are TGTGCCAGCAGCTTCCGCGGTGTAACTTCTGAACCCCTCCACTTT. Residues: CASSFRGVTSEPLHF. Filled out from reference TRBV5-4 and TRBJ1-6, the complete variable domain reads ETGVTQSPTHLIKTRGQQVTLRCSSQSGHNTVSWYQQALGQGPQFIFQYYREEENGRGNFPPRFSGLQFPNYSSELNVNALELDDSALYLCASSFRGVTSEPLHFGNGTRLTVT.

The DNA for the CDR3 is TGTGCCAGCAGGGGCAGGGATTTTACTGAAGCTTTCTTT. This sequence encodes CASRGRDFTEAFF. The chain joins TRBV6-1 to TRBJ1-1; D possibly corresponds to TRBD1 (5 bases). The V end was cut by 6 bases, the J end by 5 bases, with 13 bases between. Per germline, CDR1 MNHNS and CDR2 SASEGT. The CDR3 sequence is 13 residues long.

This clone appeared a few times. V usage is TRBV18 and J usage is TRBJ1-1, with a weak D call TRBD1 (5 bases). Germline V gene lookup returns CDR1 KGHSH and CDR2 LQKENI. The V end was cut by 8 bases, the J end by 2 bases, with 12 bases between. CDR3 size: 13 residues. In nucleotides, the CDR3 is TGTGCCAGCCAGACAGATATTAACACTGAAGCTTTCTTT. As protein: CASQTDINTEAFF.

This clone has just a few counts. Here the CDR3 reads CASSQDRVAANEKLFF. In DNA, the CDR3 is TGTGCCAGCAGCCAAGATCGAGTTGCCGCTAATGAAAAACTGTTTTTT. The rearrangement uses TRBV4-2 and TRBJ1-4; D gene unclear. V lost 0 bases, J lost 3 bases, and 11 bases lay in between. Germline V gene lookup returns CDR1 LGHNA and CDR2 YNFKEQ. The CDR3 is 16 residues long.

The chain carries TRBV28 and TRBJ1-6; 10 bases align to TRBD1. V dropped 5 bases and J dropped 8; count of bases not matched to a gene: 3. This CDR3 contains 14 residues. Germline values: CDR1 MDHEN, CDR2 SYDVKM. CDR3 coding DNA: TGTGCCAGCAGTCCCGGGACAGGGGATTCACCCCTCCACTTT. Translation: CASSPGTGDSPLHF.

Note on this clone: One junction end disagrees with the germline gene, perhaps due to a read error. The V call is TRBV7-9, the J call TRBJ1-4, with 8 nucleotides matching TRBD1. From germline, CDR1 is SEHNR and CDR2 FQNEAQ (reference sequence). This CDR3 is 15 amino acids long. CDR3 DNA sequence: TGTTCCAGCAGCCTAACAGGGGGAACTAATGAAAAACTGTTTTTT. Protein: CSSSLTGGTNEKLFF.

This sequence joins TRBV2 and TRBJ2-2; weak D call: TRBD1 (7 bases). CDR3 size: 15 residues. In germline, CDR1 is SNHLY, CDR2 FYNNEI. V gave up 6 bases and J gave up 5 bases, with 16 bases separating them. The CDR3 DNA reads TGTGCCAGCAGGCTAGAGACAGGGAGGACCGGGGAGCTGTTTTTT. This gives the protein CASRLETGRTGELFF.

This clone was counted only a few times. The gene calls are TRBV6-5 and TRBJ2-2, with D possibly being TRBD2 (6 bases). The germline gives CDR1 MNHEY, CDR2 SVGAGI. This CDR3 is built from 16 residues. V was pared by 0 bases and J by 4 bases, with 12 bases between. The CDR3, as DNA: TGTGCCAGCAGTTACTCGATGGGGGGAGGCACCGGGGAGCTGTTTTTT. Protein product: CASSYSMGGGTGELFF.

J is TRBJ2-2 and V is TRBV30, with 11 bases fitting TRBD2. The CDR3 totals 17 residues. CDR1 is GTSNPN and CDR2 is SVGIG in the germline V gene (reference sequence). Losses at the gene ends were 2 bases for V and 0 bases for J; bases not matched to a gene: 5. The CDR3 sequence is CAWSSPGLAANTGELFF. CDR3 coding DNA: TGTGCCTGGAGTTCACCGGGACTAGCGGCGAACACCGGGGAGCTGTTTTTT.

V usage is TRBV19 and J usage is TRBJ2-3; D ambiguous. Germline assignment: CDR1 LNHDA and CDR2 SQIVND (reference sequence). Trimming stripped 11 bases from V and 3 bases from J, with 18 bases between. CDR3 length equals 14 residues. The CDR3 here is CAASGQVMTDTQYF. The CDR3 DNA follows: TGTGCCGCCTCCGGTCAGGTTATGACAGATACGCAGTATTTT.

This clone has just one count. The chain employs TRBV7-2 and TRBJ2-1; 12 nucleotides line up with TRBD2. Trimming cost V 5 bases and J 4 bases; bases outside gene matches: 3. The CDR3 covers 15 residues. Germline V gene lookup returns CDR1 SGHTA and CDR2 FQGNSA. This CDR3 reads CASSLTSGGYNEQFF. CDR3 sequence (DNA): TGTGCCAGCAGCCTGACTAGCGGGGGTTACAATGAGCAGTTCTTC.

This clone appeared a single time. The chain combines TRBV11-2 with TRBJ1-2, with D possibly matching TRBD1 (6 bases). CDR1 is SGHAT, CDR2 FQNNGV, per germline. Trimming cost V 1 base and J 6 bases, with 18 bases left between them. CDR3 length: 16 residues. The chain's CDR3 is CASSLATGFGWHGYTF. CDR3 DNA sequence: TGTGCCAGCAGCTTAGCCACAGGGTTTGGTTGGCATGGCTACACCTTC.